These 3 T cell receptor beta chains share one sample of origin, sequenced in a study of cytotoxic CD8 clonotypes in ibrutinib-treated CLL. Generated by immunoSEQ multiplex PCR, the TCRdb table keeps only in-frame clones and is missing some. The table has about 200,000 clones, about 75% seen once. The sequenced sample was PBMCs, obtained after 12 months of ibrutinib treatment. The receptors stem from a human donor with chronic lymphocytic leukemia.

The chain is built from TRBV2 and TRBJ1-4; D remains unclear. The germline V gene encodes CDR1 SNHLY and CDR2 FYNNEI. V dropped 8 bases and J dropped 8 bases, with 18 bases sitting between them. The CDR3 sequence is 14 residues long. This chain's CDR3 is CASLRGAGGEKLFF. As DNA, the CDR3 is TGTGCCAGCCTCCGGGGAGCAGGCGGGGAAAAACTGTTTTTT.

This clone was detected only a few times. This chain connects TRBV4-2 to TRBJ1-1; 10 bases are shared with TRBD1. Germline-derived CDR1 and CDR2 are LGHNA and YNFKEQ. The V and J ends lost 4 bases and 9 bases, in that order; junction bases with no gene match: 2. The CDR3 runs 12 residues. This CDR3 is CASSLGQGKAFF. In DNA form, the CDR3 reads TGTGCCAGCAGCCTGGGACAGGGGAAAGCTTTCTTT.

The V call is TRBV11-2, the J call TRBJ2-1; no reliable D call. Germline-derived CDR1 and CDR2 are SGHAT and FQNNGV. With 5 bases removed from V and 2 bases from J, the gap between germline ends came to 4 bases. The CDR3 contains 12 residues. This chain's CDR3 is CASSPTYNEQFF. Here the CDR3 DNA reads TGTGCCAGCAGCCCCACCTACAATGAGCAGTTCTTC.